Listed here are 5 T cell receptor beta chains from one sample, sequenced in a study of regulatory T cells in long-lasting Graves disease. Arm-PCR of CDR3 regions and iRepertoire HTBI primers were used to build TCR beta libraries. TCRdb recomputed calls from the multiplex PCR reads with MiXCR, one row per CDR3 protein. The sample has roughly 360,000 distinct CDR3 sequences; roughly 23% are singletons. This sample's time point: persistent/refractory GD, antithyroid drugs over 5 years with positive TRAb. PBMC-extracted RNA yielded the TCR library. The sequencing here drew on peripheral blood mononuclear cells (PBMCs), taken when the disease was refractory, from a patient treated with antithyroid drugs. All receptors derive from a middle-aged woman with Graves disease.

This rearrangement joins TRBV10-3 to TRBJ1-5; no clear D. V shed 3 bases and J shed 5 bases, with 11 bases lying between them. The CDR3 has 14 residues. Germline CDR1 is ENHRY and CDR2 is SYGVKD. The CDR3 sequence is CAISEVGLDQPQHF. In DNA form, the CDR3 reads TGTGCCATCAGTGAAGTGGGGTTGGATCAGCCCCAGCATTTT.

This clonotype came up many times. V usage is TRBV27 and J usage is TRBJ2-2; 8 bases are a match to TRBD2. V shed 11 bases and J 1 base; nucleotides not matched to a gene: 6. Germline V gene lookup returns CDR1 MNHEY and CDR2 SMNVEV (reference sequence). The CDR3 has 14 residues. DNA for the CDR3: TGTGCCGTAGCGGGACCGAAGAACACCGGGGAGCTGTTTTTT. As protein: CAVAGPKNTGELFF.

Note on this clonotype: This is likely an artifact of a read error, given a far larger clone one base away. J is TRBJ2-4 and V is TRBV12-3 or TRBV12-4; no definite D call. The DNA matches TRBJ2-5 better at its end, which makes the J call doubtful. There are 13 residues in the CDR3. CDR3 region: CASGLIGQRTQYF. CDR3 in DNA: TGTGCCAGCGGTTTAATCGGGCAGAGGACCCAGTACTTC.

This clonotype was detected many times. J is TRBJ2-7 and V is TRBV28; TRBD2 might be the D (6 bases). Germline V gene data show CDR1 as MDHEN and CDR2 as SYDVKM. The CDR3 has 14 amino acids. V was trimmed by 6 bases and J by 3 bases, leaving 15 bases between them. The CDR3 DNA reads TGTGCCAGCAGCACCTGGGAGGTTCGCTACGAGCAGTACTTC. This translates into CASSTWEVRYEQYF.

This clonotype occurred many times. J is TRBJ2-5 and V is TRBV28; 8 bases align to TRBD1. Germline V gene data show CDR1 as MDHEN and CDR2 as SYDVKM. After removal of 5 bases from V and 2 bases from J, the junction contained 10 bases not matched to a gene. This CDR3 region has 16 residues. The CDR3 sequence is CASSGGQAPSQETQYF. The CDR3 DNA sequence: TGTGCCAGCAGTGGGGGACAGGCGCCCTCTCAAGAGACCCAGTACTTC.